The present T cell receptor beta chain was sequenced within a study of cytomegalovirus exposure and HLA in healthy donors. CDR3 length: 18 residues. CDR1 and CDR2 from the germline V gene are MDHEN and SYDVKM. The V segment lost 5 bases and the J segment 7 bases; nucleotides outside the gene matches: 14. Study-wide results and limits: In an earlier analysis, in approximately 630 donors, most V segments appeared productive either ~90% or ~30% of the time. The likely origin of a cluster of highly shared sequence variants was a sequencing artifact. Later findings reportedly placed an Asian-associated ancestry cluster below the approximately 670-donor mean for N-insertions. Indistinguishable V segments, including TRBV6-2 and TRBV6-3, were excluded.

This PCR relied on a set of 60 Vbeta primers and 13 Jbeta primers. Measured with immunoSEQ multiplex PCR; TCRdb has only the in-frame clones, and not every one. This table holds some 100,000 clones, about 80% found once. Details on this clone: The antigen is undetermined.

The rearrangement uses TRBV28 and TRBJ2-4, with TRBD2 matching over 13 bases. The clonotype originates from a man aged 45-65 years in good health and CMV-seropositive. Input material: PBMCs. The CDR3 is CASSIPGLAGALGNIQYF. CDR3 nucleotide sequence: TGTGCCAGCAGTATCCCTGGACTAGCGGGGGCCCTGGGTAACATTCAGTACTTC.